The 9 T cell receptor beta chains below come from one sample, sequenced in a study of blood T cell repertoires in COVID-19. Repertoires were generated with immunoSEQ multiplex PCR, while TCRdb's copy carries only in-frame clones and drops some. The profile shows more than 150,000 clones, around nine tenths of them singletons. Sequenced material: peripheral blood. The receptor set was obtained from a man aged 35-49 years with acute or convalescent COVID-19.

CDR3 sequence (DNA): TGTGCCAGCAGTGCTCTGGGACAGGGGGTGTCCGGGGAGCTGTTTTTT. Its translation: CASSALGQGVSGELFF. J is TRBJ2-2 and V is TRBV6-6, with 11 nucleotides matching TRBD1. J gave up 6 bases and V 5 bases, and 8 bases lay outside the gene matches. CDR3 size: 16 residues. Germline values: CDR1 MNHNY, CDR2 SVGAGI (reference sequence).

This clone was detected only once. The gene calls are TRBV25-1 and TRBJ2-1; 8 bases match TRBD1. Germline CDR1 and CDR2: MGHDK and SYGVNS. The CDR3 extends over 14 amino acids. The V segment lost 6 bases and the J segment 1 base; nucleotides outside the gene matches: 2. CDR3 loop: CASRQGASYNEQFF. CDR3 coding DNA: TGTGCCAGCAGGCAGGGGGCATCCTACAATGAGCAGTTCTTC.

The chain combines TRBV27 with TRBJ1-2, with TRBD1 matching over 11 bases. V lost 7 bases and J lost 1; bases outside the gene matches: 8. The CDR3 has 16 amino acids. Per germline, CDR1 MNHEY and CDR2 SMNVEV (reference sequence). The CDR3 DNA is TGTGCCAGCACCGAACGAGGGACAGGGGGTAACTATGGCTACACCTTC. Translation gives CASTERGTGGNYGYTF.

This chain links TRBV24-1 with TRBJ2-2, with D uncertain. V was clipped by 4 bases and J by 8 bases, with 10 bases between them. Germline CDR1 KGHDR, CDR2 SFDVKD. The CDR3 runs to 13 residues. CDR3 sequence (DNA): TGTGCCACCAGTGACTCGTCTGCGGGGGAGCTGTTTTTT. The encoded protein is CATSDSSAGELFF.

J is TRBJ1-1 and V is TRBV19; D uncertain. The V end lost 3 bases, the J end lost 2 bases, and 7 bases lay between the germline ends. The CDR3 is 13 amino acids. In germline, CDR1 is LNHDA, CDR2 SQIVND (reference sequence). The CDR3 nucleotides are TGTGCCAGTAGTATTAGCATTAACACTGAAGCTTTCTTT. This codes for CASSISINTEAFF.

The rearrangement joins TRBV5-4 to TRBJ1-2; 9 bases are shared with TRBD1. The CDR3 is made up of 16 amino acids. Germline CDR1 SGHNT, CDR2 YYREEE (reference sequence). The V gene end was trimmed by 4 bases and the J gene end by 0 bases; junction bases not matched to a gene: 7. CDR3 protein: CASSTGQGWSNYGYTF. CDR3 in DNA: TGTGCCAGCAGCACCGGACAGGGGTGGTCTAACTATGGCTACACCTTC.

The genes are TRBV12-3 or TRBV12-4 and TRBJ1-1; 8 bases agree with TRBD1. The CDR3 sequence is 13 residues long. Trimming took 6 bases from V and 4 from J; bases not matched to a gene: 4. The CDR3 sequence is CASRTGEGTEAFF. The DNA of the CDR3 is TGTGCCAGCAGGACAGGGGAGGGCACTGAAGCTTTCTTT.

The gene calls are TRBV4-2 and TRBJ2-1; 9 nucleotides agree with TRBD2. Germline V gene data show CDR1 as LGHNA and CDR2 as YNFKEQ. CDR3 length: 17 residues. Trimming took 1 base from V and 7 from J; bases not matched to a gene: 11. The chain's CDR3 is CASSQASRGGAGNEQFF. CDR3 sequence (DNA): TGTGCCAGCAGCCAAGCGTCGCGCGGGGGGGCTGGAAATGAGCAGTTCTTC.

J is TRBJ2-3 and V is TRBV5-1; D is unclear. This CDR3 spans 13 amino acids. Trimming stripped 5 bases from V and 1 base from J, with 8 bases between. The germline gives CDR1 SGHRS, CDR2 YFSETQ. CDR3 loop: CASSRTGTDTQYF. The CDR3 DNA sequence: TGCGCCAGCAGTCGCACAGGCACAGATACGCAGTATTTT. Based on the CDR3 plus reference TRBV5-1 and TRBJ2-3, the full variable domain is KAGVTQTPRYLIKTRGQQVTLSCSPISGHRSVSWYQQTPGQGLQFLFEYFSETQRNKGNFPGRFSGRQFSNSRSEMNVSTLELGDSALYLCASSRTGTDTQYFGPGTRLTVL.